The 31 T cell receptor beta chains below were found in one sample sequenced in a study of blood T cells in healthy people across ages (dated by TCRdb to about 2015). The receptor library was made with 5' RACE. The sequencing machine was an Illumina HiSeq 2500. A second PCR of roughly 6 to 12 cycles was performed with a sample-barcoded 5' primer and a J-beta primer mix. The public reads were reanalyzed by TCRdb: fastp trimming at Q25, MiXCR alignment, in-frame beta chains only. Entries are consolidated by CDR3 protein sequence, retaining the most common genes and DNA. This sample gives hundreds of thousands of distinct CDR3 sequences in total; 58% of them show up just once. The ten largest clones represent approximately 21% of the sample. The sequencing input was blood. The receptor source for this set is a man younger than 45 in good health.

This clonotype was seen a single time. The gene calls are TRBV7-9 and TRBJ2-1; a possible D gene is TRBD2 (5 bases). Germline CDR1 is SEHNR and CDR2 is FQNEAQ (reference sequence). Trimming took 6 bases from V and 9 from J, leaving 12 bases between them. The CDR3 runs 12 residues. For the CDR3, the DNA is TGTGCCAGCAGGGGGAGAGAAGGTGAGCAGTTCTTC. Translation gives CASRGREGEQFF.

The CDR3 is CASSLGPGAYLNTEAFF. The CDR3 DNA is TGTGCCAGCAGCTTAGGGCCGGGAGCCTACTTGAACACTGAAGCTTTCTTT. V usage is TRBV11-2 and J usage is TRBJ1-1, with D hard to call. CDR1 and CDR2 (germline): SGHAT, FQNNGV. The V gene lost 1 base and the J gene lost 0 bases, with 15 bases spanning the gap. The CDR3 extends over 17 amino acids. Together with reference TRBV11-2 and TRBJ1-1, the CDR3 gives the full variable domain: EAGVAQSPRYKIIEKRQSVAFWCNPISGHATLYWYQQILGQGPKLLIQFQNNGVVDDSQLPKDRFSAERLKGVDSTLKIQPAKLEDSAVYLCASSLGPGAYLNTEAFFGQGTRLTVV.

This chain connects TRBV5-1 to TRBJ2-7, with a tentative D call TRBD2 (6 bases). The length of the CDR3 is 15 residues. Per germline, CDR1 SGHRS and CDR2 YFSETQ. With 5 bases removed from V and 3 bases from J, the gap between germline ends came to 18 bases. This chain's CDR3 is CASRLTGERFYEQYF. The CDR3, as DNA: TGCGCCAGCAGATTAACGGGAGAACGATTCTACGAGCAGTACTTC.

A word on this clonotype: Sequence at one end of the junction differs from germline and may be a read error. J is TRBJ2-1 and V is TRBV4-2, with D possibly being TRBD1 (6 bases). The CDR3 consists of 15 residues. Germline lookup yields CDR1 LGHNA and CDR2 YNFKEQ. The CDR3 protein is CASGQELESRGDRFF. In DNA form, the CDR3 reads TGTGCCAGCGGCCAAGAACTGGAATCCAGGGGTGATCGGTTCTTC.

The J gene is TRBJ2-1, the V gene TRBV18; D perhaps matches TRBD1 (6 bases). V dropped 3 bases and J dropped 5 bases, with 14 bases sitting between them. The CDR3 extends over 15 amino acids. Germline lookup yields CDR1 KGHSH and CDR2 LQKENI. The CDR3 DNA follows: TGTGCCAGCTCACCCCGACAGGCCAGGGACAATGAGCAGTTCTTC. Translating it yields CASSPRQARDNEQFF.

The CDR3 sequence is CASSKGAAGVDEQYF. In DNA, the CDR3 is TGTGCCAGCAGCAAAGGCGCGGCAGGGGTCGACGAGCAGTACTTC. The chain is built from TRBV7-9 and TRBJ2-7; TRBD1 is a possible D gene (6 bases). The length of the CDR3 is 15 residues. Per germline, CDR1 SEHNR and CDR2 FQNEAQ (reference sequence). With 5 bases removed from V and 5 bases from J, the gap between germline ends came to 19 bases. Drawing the rest from reference TRBV7-9 and TRBJ2-7, the complete variable domain is DTGVSQNPRHKITKRGQNVTFRCDPISEHNRLYWYRQTLGQGPEFLTYFQNEAQLEKSRLLSDRFSAERPKGSFSTLEIQRTEQGDSAMYLCASSKGAAGVDEQYFGPGTRLTVT.

The V and J genes are TRBV2 and TRBJ2-3, with TRBD2 identical over 7 bases. Trimming cost V 4 bases and J 2 bases; bases outside gene matches: 9. The CDR3 is 16 residues long. Germline V lookup: CDR1 SNHLY, CDR2 FYNNEI. DNA of the CDR3: TGTGCCAGCAGTGGGACTCTAGCGGATTACACAGATACGCAGTATTTT. This encodes CASSGTLADYTDTQYF. Full variable domain (remainder filled in from reference TRBV2 and TRBJ2-3): EPEVTQTPSHQVTQMGQEVILRCVPISNHLYFYWYRQILGQKVEFLVSFYNNEISEKSEIFDDQFSVERPDGSNFTLKIRSTKLEDSAMYFCASSGTLADYTDTQYFGPGTRLTVL.

The rearrangement uses TRBV25-1 and TRBJ2-7; the D is unclear. This CDR3 has 13 residues. The V gene's germline CDR1 is MGHDK and CDR2 SYGVNS. Trimming pared 5 bases from V and 5 bases from J, leaving 13 bases between. The CDR3 spells CASSSIKSHEQYF. Here the CDR3 DNA reads TGTGCCAGCAGTTCCATAAAGTCCCACGAGCAGTACTTC.

This clonotype was counted a single time. The chain joins TRBV20-1 to TRBJ1-2; 7 bases map to TRBD1. The germline CDR1 and CDR2 sequences are DFQATT and SNEGSKA (reference sequence). The CDR3 spans 13 residues. J was trimmed by 5 bases and V by 3 bases; bases with no gene match: 6. The CDR3 sequence is CSARPDRTYGYTF. Written as DNA, the CDR3 is TGCAGTGCTAGGCCGGACAGGACTTATGGCTACACCTTC.

The chain is built from TRBV7-2 and TRBJ1-1, with D perhaps matching TRBD1 (5 bases). Trimming cost V 1 base and J 5 bases, with 17 bases left between them. CDR1 and CDR2 (germline): SGHTA, FQGNSA. The CDR3 loop spans 16 amino acids. CDR3 nucleotides: TGTGCCAGCAGCTTAGGGGTGGGGGTCGGGGGAACTGAAGCTTTCTTT. Translating it yields CASSLGVGVGGTEAFF.

The genes are TRBV20-1 and TRBJ2-5, with 7 bases that match TRBD1. The assigned J gene may be wrong: the sequence end matches TRBJ2-7 better. The CDR3 contains 12 residues. In germline, CDR1 is DFQATT, CDR2 SNEGSKA (reference sequence). CDR3 region: CSALRDSYEQYF. For the CDR3, the DNA is TGCAGTGCCCTTAGGGACAGCTACGAGCAGTACTTC.

This sequence joins TRBV4-1 and TRBJ1-2; 9 nucleotides align to TRBD1. The CDR3 is 15 amino acids. V lost 1 base to trimming and J lost 6 bases; unmatched junction nucleotides: 6. The germline V gene has CDR1 MGHRA and CDR2 YSYEKL. CDR3 in amino acids: CASSQAGTGRDGYTF. CDR3 nucleotide sequence: TGCGCCAGCAGCCAAGCTGGGACAGGGCGGGATGGCTACACCTTC.

V usage is TRBV29-1 and J usage is TRBJ2-7; perhaps TRBD1 as D (6 bases). CDR1 SQVTM and CDR2 ANQGSEA come from the germline V gene. This CDR3 is built from 14 residues. The V and J ends lost 4 bases and 2 bases respectively, with 15 bases between them. The CDR3 protein is CSVVISGDPYEQYF. As DNA, the CDR3 is TGCAGCGTTGTAATTTCAGGGGACCCCTACGAGCAGTACTTC.

A few counts support this clonotype. The genes are TRBV29-1 and TRBJ2-5, with a tentative D call TRBD2 (6 bases). Germline V gene sequence: CDR1 SQVTM, CDR2 ANQGSEA. The CDR3 is 13 residues long. V shed 7 bases and J shed 0 bases, with 12 bases lying between them. The CDR3 sequence: CSAQGLDQETQYF. For the CDR3, the DNA is TGCAGCGCTCAGGGACTGGACCAAGAGACCCAGTACTTC.

The rearrangement joins TRBV12-3 or TRBV12-4 to TRBJ2-7; D is unclear. The V gene lost 8 bases and the J gene lost 3 bases, with 5 bases spanning the gap. This CDR3 comprises 10 residues. This CDR3 is CASGIYEQYF. CDR3 bases: TGTGCCAGCGGTATCTACGAGCAGTACTTC.

The chain employs TRBV5-1 and TRBJ2-1; TRBD1 aligns across 7 bases. V gave up 2 bases and J gave up 0 bases; unmatched junction bases: 2. CDR3 size: 15 residues. CDR1 is SGHRS, CDR2 YFSETQ, per germline. The CDR3 sequence is CASSFTGVSYNEQFF. The CDR3 nucleotides read TGCGCCAGCAGCTTCACAGGGGTCTCCTACAATGAGCAGTTCTTC.

The chain links TRBV29-1 to TRBJ2-7; the D call may be TRBD1 or TRBD2 (6 bases each). This CDR3 has 14 residues. Germline V gene lookup returns CDR1 SQVTM and CDR2 ANQGSEA. V lost 1 base, J lost 7 bases, and 17 bases lay in between. For the CDR3, the DNA is TGCAGCGTTGAAGGCGGGACATTAGACAATGAGCAGTACTTC. Amino acids: CSVEGGTLDNEQYF.

This chain links TRBV7-2 with TRBJ2-4, with 11 positions matching TRBD2. The assigned J gene may be wrong: the sequence end matches TRBJ2-7 better. The CDR3 runs to 14 residues. Germline loops: CDR1 SGHTA, CDR2 FQGNSA. CDR3 nucleotides: TGTGCCAGCAGCTTGGGACTAGCGGTATACGAGCAGTACTTC. It encodes CASSLGLAVYEQYF.

The chain employs TRBV28 and TRBJ2-4, with D possibly matching TRBD1 (5 bases). The CDR3 covers 14 residues. CDR1 MDHEN and CDR2 SYDVKM come from the germline V gene. V was trimmed by 5 bases and J by 0 bases, leaving 8 bases between them. The CDR3 protein is CASSGAVAKNIQYF. The CDR3 coding sequence is TGTGCCAGCAGTGGGGCAGTAGCCAAAAACATTCAGTACTTC.

The chain employs TRBV29-1 and TRBJ2-3; 7 bases agree with TRBD2. Per the germline V gene, CDR1 is SQVTM and CDR2 is ANQGSEA. After removal of 7 bases from V and 0 bases from J, the junction contained 10 bases not matched to a gene. The CDR3 sequence is 15 residues long. The CDR3 region has the DNA TGCAGCGCGAGAGGTCTAGCGGTTAGCACAGATACGCAGTATTTT. Protein: CSARGLAVSTDTQYF.

Here the CDR3 DNA reads TGTGCCAGCAGTCTCTCGACCTCTGGGGCCAACGTCCTGACTTTC. Its protein is CASSLSTSGANVLTF. J is TRBJ2-6 and V is TRBV7-2; D is undetermined. Trimming removed 6 bases from V and 0 bases from J, with 9 bases in between. This CDR3 is built from 15 residues. CDR1 SGHTA and CDR2 FQGNSA come from the germline V gene.

This clonotype has more than one count but fewer than ten. The chain couples TRBV10-3 to TRBJ1-2, with D perhaps matching TRBD1 (6 bases). Per the germline V gene, CDR1 is ENHRY and CDR2 is SYGVKD. The CDR3 consists of 12 residues. V shed 7 bases and J shed 2 bases, with 8 bases lying between them. The CDR3 loop reads CAITGGNYGYTF. In DNA form, the CDR3 reads TGTGCCATCACGGGGGGCAACTATGGCTACACCTTC.

The gene calls are TRBV20-1 and TRBJ1-4; D is possibly TRBD1 (5 bases). Trimming shortened V by 3 bases and J by 7 bases, and 18 bases separated the two germline ends. This CDR3 spans 15 amino acids. Germline CDR1 DFQATT, CDR2 SNEGSKA (reference sequence). CDR3 region: CSASESQGKSEKLFF. CDR3 in DNA: TGCAGTGCTAGTGAAAGCCAGGGTAAAAGTGAAAAACTGTTTTTT.

The sample holds one count of this clonotype. The V and J genes are TRBV9 and TRBJ2-4; the match to TRBD2 covers 9 bases. The J call may be faulty, since TRBJ2-7 better matches the DNA end. This CDR3 contains 14 residues. Germline CDR1 and CDR2: SGDLS and YYNGEE. CDR3 protein: CASSPERGAYEQYF. CDR3 nucleotide sequence: TGTGCCAGCAGCCCAGAGCGGGGGGCCTACGAGCAGTACTTC.

Written as DNA, the CDR3 is TGTGCCACCAGGCCGGCGGGGGACCATACCTACGAGCAGTACTTC. This sequence encodes CATRPAGDHTYEQYF. The chain employs TRBV10-3 and TRBJ2-7, with TRBD2 identical over 7 bases. With V trimmed by 10 bases and J by 2 bases, 14 bases remained unmatched. Germline V lookup: CDR1 ENHRY, CDR2 SYGVKD. The CDR3 consists of 15 residues.

This clonotype appeared a few times. V gene TRBV6-5 combines with J gene TRBJ2-5; D call uncertain. There are 15 residues in the CDR3. Germline CDR1 MNHEY, CDR2 SVGAGI. V was trimmed by 6 bases and J by 2 bases, leaving 16 bases between them. DNA for the CDR3: TGTGCCAGCAGCCTGACGGATTATGATCAAGAGACCCAGTACTTC. Encoded protein: CASSLTDYDQETQYF.

This CDR3 reads CASSYFNPPQPQHF. As DNA, the CDR3 is TGTGCCAGCAGTTATTTCAACCCTCCTCAGCCCCAGCATTTT. This chain uses TRBV6-6 with TRBJ1-5, with D hard to call. The CDR3 is 14 residues long. Germline V gene data show CDR1 as MNHNY and CDR2 as SVGAGI (reference sequence). V was pared by 3 bases and J by 6 bases, with 12 bases between.

This clonotype appeared once. The chain couples TRBV29-1 to TRBJ1-1; D unclear. V lost 7 bases and J 0 bases, leaving 9 bases between the germline ends. Germline lookup yields CDR1 SQVTM and CDR2 ANQGSEA. The CDR3 sequence is 12 residues long. The DNA of the CDR3 is TGCAGCGGTGGGTCCATGAACACTGAAGCTTTCTTT. Its translation: CSGGSMNTEAFF.

The chain joins TRBV29-1 to TRBJ2-7, with no clear D. Trimming shortened V by 1 base and J by 4 bases, and 17 bases separated the two germline ends. Germline CDR1 SQVTM, CDR2 ANQGSEA. This CDR3 is built from 15 residues. CDR3 residues: CSVEVRGRREYEQYF. As DNA, the CDR3 is TGCAGCGTTGAAGTCCGCGGCCGGAGAGAATACGAGCAGTACTTC.

This rearrangement joins TRBV24-1 to TRBJ2-1, with D perhaps TRBD2 (6 bases). CDR1 and CDR2 from the germline V gene are KGHDR and SFDVKD. The V end lost 7 bases, the J end lost 0 bases, and 18 bases lay between the germline ends. CDR3 length: 17 residues. The DNA of the CDR3 is TGTGCCACCAGCGCCATTGGGACTGGGAGCTCCTACAATGAGCAGTTCTTC. It encodes CATSAIGTGSSYNEQFF.

The table lists this clonotype with a few counts. V gene TRBV11-2 combines with J gene TRBJ2-3; D might be TRBD2 (6 bases). Germline loops: CDR1 SGHAT, CDR2 FQNNGV. Between the trimmed V and J ends, which lost 4 bases and 2 bases, there was a span of 25 bases. The CDR3 contains 19 residues. CDR3 bases: TGTGCCAGCAGCTCCAGACTGGCTGGGATCCCGGGGGTCACAGATACGCAGTATTTT. Its protein is CASSSRLAGIPGVTDTQYF.